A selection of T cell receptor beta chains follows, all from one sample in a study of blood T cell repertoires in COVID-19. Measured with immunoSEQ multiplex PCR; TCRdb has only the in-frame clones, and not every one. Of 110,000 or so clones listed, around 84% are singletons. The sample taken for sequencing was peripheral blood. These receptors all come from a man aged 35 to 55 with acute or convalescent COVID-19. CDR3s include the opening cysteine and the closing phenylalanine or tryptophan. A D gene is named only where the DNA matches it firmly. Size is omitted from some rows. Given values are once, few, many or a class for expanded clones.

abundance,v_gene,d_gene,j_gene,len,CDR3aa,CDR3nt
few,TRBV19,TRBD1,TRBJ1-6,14,CASRLQGERSPLHF,TGTGCCAGTAGGCTACAGGGGGAGCGTTCACCCCTCCACTTT
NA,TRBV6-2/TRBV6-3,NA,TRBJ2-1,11,CASSYVREQFF,TGTGCCAGCAGTTACGTGCGGGAGCAGTTCTTC
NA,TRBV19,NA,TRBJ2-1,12,CASRTGYNEQFF,TGTGCCAGTAGGACGGGTTACAATGAGCAGTTCTTC
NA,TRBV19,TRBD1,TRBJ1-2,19,CASSISLTQGAAEDYGYTF,TGTGCCAGTAGTATCTCCCTCACACAGGGGGCAGCGGAAGACTATGGCTACACCTTC
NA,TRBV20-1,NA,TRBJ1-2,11,CSAKGLDGYTF,TGCAGTGCCAAGGGACTAGATGGCTACACCTTC
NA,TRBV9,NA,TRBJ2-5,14,CASSVDRGQETQYF,TGTGCCAGCAGCGTAGATCGGGGTCAAGAGACCCAGTACTTC
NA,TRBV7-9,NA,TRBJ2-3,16,CASSLLAGSSTDTQYF,TGTGCCAGCAGCTTACTGGCAGGGTCTAGCACAGATACGCAGTATTTT
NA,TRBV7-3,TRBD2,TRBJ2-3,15,CASSPGLAGADTQYF,TGTGCCAGCAGCCCCGGACTAGCGGGGGCGGATACGCAGTATTTT
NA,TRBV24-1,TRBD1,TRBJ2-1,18,CATSQSPLGTGSYNEQFF,TGTGCCACCAGTCAATCTCCCCTCGGGACAGGATCCTACAATGAGCAGTTCTTC
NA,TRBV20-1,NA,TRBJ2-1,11,CSAGTYNEQFF,TGCAGTGCCGGGACCTACAATGAGCAGTTCTTC
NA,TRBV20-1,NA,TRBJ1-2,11,CSAPGVGSYTF,TGCAGTGCTCCCGGCGTCGGGAGCTACACCTTC
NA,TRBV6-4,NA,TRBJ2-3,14,CASSDGGSTDTQYF,TGTGCCAGCAGTGACGGGGGGAGCACAGATACGCAGTATTTT
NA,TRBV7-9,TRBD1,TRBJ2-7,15,CASSLGDRASYEQYF,TGTGCCAGCAGCTTAGGGGACAGGGCCTCCTACGAGCAGTACTTC
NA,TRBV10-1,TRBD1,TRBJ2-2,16,CASSGGQAGGTGELFF,TGCGCCAGCAGTGGAGGACAGGCAGGCGGCACCGGGGAGCTGTTTTTT
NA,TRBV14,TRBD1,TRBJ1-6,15,CASSQGQGTYSPLHF,TGTGCCAGCAGCCAAGGACAGGGCACATATTCACCCCTCCACTTT
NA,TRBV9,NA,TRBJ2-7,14,CASSPHRASYEQYF,TGTGCCAGCAGCCCCCACAGGGCCTCCTACGAGCAGTACTTC
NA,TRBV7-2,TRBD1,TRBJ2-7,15,CASSPRTGHSYEQYF,TGTGCCAGCAGCCCGAGGACAGGGCACAGTTACGAGCAGTACTTC
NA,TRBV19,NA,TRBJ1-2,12,CASSMYGGGYTF,TGTGCCAGTAGTATGTATGGCGGCGGCTACACCTTC
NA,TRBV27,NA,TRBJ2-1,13,CASSSQRRNEQFF,TGTGCCAGCAGTTCCCAGCGACGCAATGAGCAGTTCTTC
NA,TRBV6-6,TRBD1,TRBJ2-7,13,CASTADRAYEQYF,TGTGCCAGCACCGCGGACAGGGCATACGAGCAGTACTTC
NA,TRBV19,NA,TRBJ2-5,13,CASSITGQETQYF,TGTGCCAGTAGTATAACGGGCCAAGAGACCCAGTACTTC
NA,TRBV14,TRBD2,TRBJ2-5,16,CASSQSLRLAGETQYF,TGTGCCAGCAGCCAATCGCTACGGCTAGCGGGTGAGACCCAGTACTTC
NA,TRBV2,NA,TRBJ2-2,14,CASRALANTGELFF,TGTGCCAGCAGAGCTCTAGCGAACACCGGGGAGCTGTTTTTT
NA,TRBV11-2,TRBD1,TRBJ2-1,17,CASSSSSGTGEYNEQFF,TGTGCCAGCAGCTCTTCCTCCGGGACAGGGGAATACAATGAGCAGTTCTTC